The clone carrying this TCR beta chain occurred a few times. Antigen: not known. This sample was included in a study of OX40 agonist ivuxolimab in advanced cancers. Study as a whole: Patients were dosed with the agonistic anti-OX40 (CD134) antibody ivuxolimab.

The method was immunoSEQ multiplex PCR; TCRdb's version includes in-frame clones alone and lacks a portion of them. The table includes tens of thousands of clones, about 86% detected once. The CDR3 is made up of 13 amino acids. V lost 4 bases to trimming and J lost 3 bases, with 10 bases between them. The germline V gene encodes CDR1 ENHRY and CDR2 SYGVKD. Study-level points and caveats: Antigen specificity remained undetermined for the expanded peripheral T cells. CD8+ T cells (on average) carried more expanded clones than CD4+ T cells.

J is TRBJ2-7 and V is TRBV10-3, with D uncertain. This TCR derives from an adult with an advanced solid tumor such as melanoma, head and neck, liver or kidney cancer. The sample consisted of CD4+ or CD8+ T cells sorted from blood, taken in a trial of the OX40 agonist ivuxolimab. The CDR3 spells CAISGPLYYEQYF. In DNA, the CDR3 is TGTGCCATCAGTGGACCACTTTACTACGAGCAGTACTTC.